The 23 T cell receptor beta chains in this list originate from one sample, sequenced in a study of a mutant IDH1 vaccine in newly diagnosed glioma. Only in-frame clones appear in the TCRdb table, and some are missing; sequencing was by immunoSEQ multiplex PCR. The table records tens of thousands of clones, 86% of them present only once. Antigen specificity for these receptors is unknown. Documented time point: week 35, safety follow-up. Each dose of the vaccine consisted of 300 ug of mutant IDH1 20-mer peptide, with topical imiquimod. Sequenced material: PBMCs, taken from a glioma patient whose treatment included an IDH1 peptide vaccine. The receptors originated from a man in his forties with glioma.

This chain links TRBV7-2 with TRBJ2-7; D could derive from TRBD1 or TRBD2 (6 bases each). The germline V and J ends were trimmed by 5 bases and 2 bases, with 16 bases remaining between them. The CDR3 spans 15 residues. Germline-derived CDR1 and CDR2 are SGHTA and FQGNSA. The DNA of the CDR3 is TGTGCCAGCAGCCTGGGGACGGGGGCAGCCTACGAGCAGTACTTC. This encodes CASSLGTGAAYEQYF.

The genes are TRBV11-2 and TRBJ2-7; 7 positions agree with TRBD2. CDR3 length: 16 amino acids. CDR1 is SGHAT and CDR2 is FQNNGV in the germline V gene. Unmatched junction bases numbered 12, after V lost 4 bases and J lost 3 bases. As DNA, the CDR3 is TGTGCCAGCAGCTCTCTTATGTGGGCTAGCGGCTACGAGCAGTACTTC. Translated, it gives CASSSLMWASGYEQYF.

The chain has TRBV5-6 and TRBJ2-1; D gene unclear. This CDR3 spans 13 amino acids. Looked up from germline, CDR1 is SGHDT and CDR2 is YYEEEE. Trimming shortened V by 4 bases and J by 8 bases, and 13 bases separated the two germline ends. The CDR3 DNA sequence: TGTGCCAGCAGCGCTCTAGGCCCCGATGAGCAGTTCTTC. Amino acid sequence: CASSALGPDEQFF.

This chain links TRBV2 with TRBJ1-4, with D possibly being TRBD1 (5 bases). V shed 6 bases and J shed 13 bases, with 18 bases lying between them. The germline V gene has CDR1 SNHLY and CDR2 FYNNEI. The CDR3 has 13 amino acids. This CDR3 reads CASRTRGTSGLFF. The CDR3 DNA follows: TGTGCCAGCAGGACCCGGGGGACCTCGGGACTGTTTTTT.

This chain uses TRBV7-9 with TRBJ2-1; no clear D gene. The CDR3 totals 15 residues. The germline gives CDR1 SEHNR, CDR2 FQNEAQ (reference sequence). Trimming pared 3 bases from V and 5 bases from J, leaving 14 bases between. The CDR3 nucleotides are TGTGCCAGCAGCTTGAGGACGGCGCGAGACAATGAGCAGTTCTTC. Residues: CASSLRTARDNEQFF.

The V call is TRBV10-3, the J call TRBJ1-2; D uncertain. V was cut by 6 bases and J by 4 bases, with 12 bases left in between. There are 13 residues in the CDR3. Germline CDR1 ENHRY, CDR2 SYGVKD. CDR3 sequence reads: CAISPGALYGYTF. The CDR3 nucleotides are TGTGCCATCAGCCCGGGTGCCCTCTATGGCTACACCTTC.

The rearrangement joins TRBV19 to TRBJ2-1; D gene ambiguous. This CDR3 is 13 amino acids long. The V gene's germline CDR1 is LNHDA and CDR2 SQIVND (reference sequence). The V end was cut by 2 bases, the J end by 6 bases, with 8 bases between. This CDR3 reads CASSINTGNEQFF. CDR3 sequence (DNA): TGTGCCAGTAGTATAAATACGGGCAATGAGCAGTTCTTC.

The CDR3 DNA follows: TGTGCCAGTAGTATACTAGCGGAGCAGTTCTTC. This encodes CASSILAEQFF. V usage is TRBV19 and J usage is TRBJ2-1, with D possibly matching TRBD2 (6 bases). Trimming left V 2 bases short and J 10 bases short, with 6 bases between. The germline V gene has CDR1 LNHDA and CDR2 SQIVND (reference sequence). This CDR3 has 11 amino acids.

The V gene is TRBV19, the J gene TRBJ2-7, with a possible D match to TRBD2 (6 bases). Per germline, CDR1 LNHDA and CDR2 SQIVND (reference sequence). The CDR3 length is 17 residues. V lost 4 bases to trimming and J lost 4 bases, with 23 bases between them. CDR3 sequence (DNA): TGTGCCAGTAGTAAGGAGGGGTCAGGGACGGTGTCTTACGAGCAGTACTTC. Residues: CASSKEGSGTVSYEQYF.

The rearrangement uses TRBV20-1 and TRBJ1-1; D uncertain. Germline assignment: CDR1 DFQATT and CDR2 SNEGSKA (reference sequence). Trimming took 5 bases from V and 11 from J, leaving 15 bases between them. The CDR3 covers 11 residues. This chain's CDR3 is CSARAIKWAFF. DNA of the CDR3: TGCAGTGCTCGGGCCATTAAGTGGGCTTTCTTT.

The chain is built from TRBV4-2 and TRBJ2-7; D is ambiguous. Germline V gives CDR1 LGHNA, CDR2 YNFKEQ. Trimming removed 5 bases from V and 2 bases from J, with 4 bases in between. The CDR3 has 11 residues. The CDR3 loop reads CASSAPYEQYF. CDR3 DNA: TGTGCCAGCAGCGCACCCTACGAGCAGTACTTC.

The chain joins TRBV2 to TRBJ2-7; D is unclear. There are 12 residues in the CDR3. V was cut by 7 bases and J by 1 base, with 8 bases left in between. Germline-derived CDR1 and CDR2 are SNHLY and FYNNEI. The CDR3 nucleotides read TGTGCCAGCACCCCTTTATCCTACGAGCAGTACTTC. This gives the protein CASTPLSYEQYF.

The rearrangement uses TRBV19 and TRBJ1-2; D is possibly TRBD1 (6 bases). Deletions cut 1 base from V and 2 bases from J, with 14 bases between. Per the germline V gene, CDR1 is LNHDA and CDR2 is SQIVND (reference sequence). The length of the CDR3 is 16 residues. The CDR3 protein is CASSIGTAVRNYGYTF. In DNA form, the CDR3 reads TGTGCCAGTAGTATAGGGACAGCCGTGAGGAACTATGGCTACACCTTC.

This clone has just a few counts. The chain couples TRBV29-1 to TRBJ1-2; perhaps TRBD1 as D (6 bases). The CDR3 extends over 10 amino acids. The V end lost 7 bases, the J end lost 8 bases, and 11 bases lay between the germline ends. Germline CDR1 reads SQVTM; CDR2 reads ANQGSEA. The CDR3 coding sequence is TGCAGCGCAACAGGGAAAGGCTACACCTTC. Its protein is CSATGKGYTF.

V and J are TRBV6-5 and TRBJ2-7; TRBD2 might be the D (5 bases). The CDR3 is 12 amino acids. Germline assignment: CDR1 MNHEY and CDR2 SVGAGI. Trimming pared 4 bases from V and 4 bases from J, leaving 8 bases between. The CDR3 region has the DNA TGTGCCAGCAGTTCCTCGGGGTACGAGCAGTACTTC. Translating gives CASSSSGYEQYF.

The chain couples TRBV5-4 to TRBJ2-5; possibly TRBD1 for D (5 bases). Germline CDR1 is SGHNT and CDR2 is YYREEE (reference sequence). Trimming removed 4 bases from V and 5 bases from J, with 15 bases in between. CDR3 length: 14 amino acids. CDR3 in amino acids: CASSQDIVMETQYF. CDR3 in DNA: TGTGCCAGCAGCCAGGACATTGTGATGGAGACCCAGTACTTC.

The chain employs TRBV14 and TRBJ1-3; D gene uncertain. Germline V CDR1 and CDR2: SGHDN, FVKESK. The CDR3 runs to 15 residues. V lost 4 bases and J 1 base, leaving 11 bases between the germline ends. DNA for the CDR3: TGTGCCAGCAGCCGAGGGATAACTTCTGGAAACACCATATATTTT. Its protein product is CASSRGITSGNTIYF. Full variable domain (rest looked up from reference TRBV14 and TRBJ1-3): EAGVTQFPSHSVIEKGQTVTLRCDPISGHDNLYWYRRVMGKEIKFLLHFVKESKQDESGMPNNRFLAERTGGTYSTLKVQPAELEDSGVYFCASSRGITSGNTIYFGEGSWLTVV.

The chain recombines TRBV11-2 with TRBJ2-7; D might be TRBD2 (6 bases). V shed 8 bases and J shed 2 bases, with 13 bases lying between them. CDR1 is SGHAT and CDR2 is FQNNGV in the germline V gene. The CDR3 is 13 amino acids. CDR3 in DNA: TGTGCCAGCCGCGTGGACTATCCCTACGAGCAGTACTTC. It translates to CASRVDYPYEQYF.

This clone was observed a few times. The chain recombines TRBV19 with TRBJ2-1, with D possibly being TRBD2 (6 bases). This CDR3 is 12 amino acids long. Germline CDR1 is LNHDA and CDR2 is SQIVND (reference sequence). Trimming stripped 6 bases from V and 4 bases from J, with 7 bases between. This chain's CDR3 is CASREGYNEQFF. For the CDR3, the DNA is TGTGCCAGTAGGGAGGGTTACAATGAGCAGTTCTTC.

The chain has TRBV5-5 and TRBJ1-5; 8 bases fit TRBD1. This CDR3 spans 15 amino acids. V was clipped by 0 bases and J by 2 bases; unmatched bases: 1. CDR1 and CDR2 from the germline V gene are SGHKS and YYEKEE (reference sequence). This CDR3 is CASSLGQGRNQPQHF. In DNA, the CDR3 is TGTGCCAGCAGCTTGGGACAGGGGCGCAATCAGCCCCAGCATTTT.

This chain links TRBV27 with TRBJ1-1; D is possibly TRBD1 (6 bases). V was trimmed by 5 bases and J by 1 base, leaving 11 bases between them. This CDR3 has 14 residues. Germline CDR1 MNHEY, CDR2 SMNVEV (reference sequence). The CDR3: CASSPGGPNTEAFF. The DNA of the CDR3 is TGTGCCAGCAGTCCTGGGGGGCCGAACACTGAAGCTTTCTTT.

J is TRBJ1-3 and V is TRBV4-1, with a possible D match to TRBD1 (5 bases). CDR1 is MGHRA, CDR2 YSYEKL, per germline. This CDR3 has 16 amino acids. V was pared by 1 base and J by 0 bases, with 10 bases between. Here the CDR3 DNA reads TGCGCCAGCAGCCAAGGACAGTTTCTCTCTGGAAACACCATATATTTT. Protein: CASSQGQFLSGNTIYF.

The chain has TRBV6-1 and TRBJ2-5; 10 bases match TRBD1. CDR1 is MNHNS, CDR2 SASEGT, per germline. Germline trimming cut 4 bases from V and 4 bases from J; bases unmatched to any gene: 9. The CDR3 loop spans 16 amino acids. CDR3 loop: CASSVETGGMGETQYF. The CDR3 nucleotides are TGTGCCAGCAGTGTCGAGACAGGGGGCATGGGAGAGACCCAGTACTTC.